This entry lists 28 T cell receptor beta chains sequenced from one sample in a study of T cells in Graves' hyperthyroidism and ophthalmopathy. The investigators amplified TCR beta CDR3 regions from RNA transcripts. The TCR CDR3 was amplified in a first-round RT-PCR using the HTBI primer set. TCRdb reprocessed the multiplex PCR reads via MiXCR and lists one record per CDR3 protein. This sample has 600,000 to 900,000 distinct CDR3 sequences; approximately 16% occur once, and the top ten carry roughly 8%. The source material was blood. All receptors derive from a man aged 18-30 years with Graves' hyperthyroidism.

The table lists this clonotype with a few counts. The chain uses TRBV15 and TRBJ2-7, with 9 bases identical to TRBD2. Germline V CDR1 and CDR2: LNHNV, YYDKDF (reference sequence). Trimming removed 0 bases from V and 6 bases from J; junction bases left unmatched: 6. This CDR3 is 15 amino acids long. The CDR3 sequence is CATSRDRGLASEQYF. DNA of the CDR3: TGTGCCACCAGCAGAGATAGGGGACTAGCAAGCGAGCAGTACTTC. Based on the CDR3 plus reference TRBV15 and TRBJ2-7, the full variable domain is DAMVIQNPRYQVTQFGKPVTLSCSQTLNHNVMYWYQQKSSQAPKLLFHYYDKDFNNEADTPDNFQSRRPNTSFCFLDIRSPGLGDTAMYLCATSRDRGLASEQYFGPGTRLTVT.

The chain couples TRBV27 to TRBJ2-3, with D perhaps TRBD1 (5 bases). CDR3 length: 14 residues. Germline V gives CDR1 MNHEY, CDR2 SMNVEV (reference sequence). V was trimmed by 7 bases and J by 3 bases, leaving 14 bases between them. CDR3 loop: CASNPLQGTDTQYF. CDR3 DNA: TGTGCCAGCAACCCACTGCAGGGAACAGATACGCAGTATTTT.

The chain recombines TRBV12-3 or TRBV12-4 with TRBJ2-1; 11 nucleotides agree with TRBD2. The CDR3 contains 15 residues. V lost 2 bases to trimming and J lost 7 bases; unmatched junction nucleotides: 4. CDR3 residues: CASSLMLAGGNEQFF. In nucleotides, the CDR3 is TGTGCCAGCAGTTTAATGCTAGCGGGAGGAAATGAGCAGTTCTTC.

This clonotype was seen at least ten times. The chain couples TRBV7-6 to TRBJ2-7; D may correspond to TRBD1 or TRBD2 (5 bases each). The CDR3 length is 14 residues. Germline CDR1 and CDR2: SGHVS and FNYEAQ. Trimming pared 5 bases from V and 7 bases from J, leaving 18 bases between. Here the CDR3 DNA reads TGTGCCAGCAGCGGGATAGGGACGGTTAGGGAGCAGTACTTC. Translated, it gives CASSGIGTVREQYF.

This clonotype was seen a few times. The chain employs TRBV18 and TRBJ2-2; TRBD2 matches 8 bases. The ends lost 8 bases at V and 4 bases at J; junction bases unmatched: 9. This CDR3 region has 15 residues. CDR1 KGHSH and CDR2 LQKENI come from the germline V gene. CDR3 DNA sequence: TGTGCCAGCGGACAAGCGGGAGTATTCACCGGGGAGCTGTTTTTT. As protein: CASGQAGVFTGELFF. Full variable domain (outside the CDR3, taken from reference TRBV18 and TRBJ2-2): NAGVMQNPRHLVRRRGQEARLRCSPMKGHSHVYWYRQLPEEGLKFMVYLQKENIIDESGMPKERFSAEFPKEGPSILRIQQVVRGDSAAYFCASGQAGVFTGELFFGEGSRLTVL.

In the case of this clonotype: An end of the junction differs from the germline gene, which may be a read error. The rearrangement uses TRBV2 and TRBJ2-4, with 9 bases matching TRBD2. From germline, CDR1 is SNHLY and CDR2 FYNNEI. The CDR3 runs to 19 residues. The CDR3, as DNA: TGTGCCAGCAGTGAAATCGGGCTAGCGGGAAATCTGACCAAAAACACTCAGTACTTC. Translation gives CASSEIGLAGNLTKNTQYF.

This clonotype was recorded many times. The chain couples TRBV20-1 to TRBJ2-7; 7 bases align to TRBD1. This CDR3 contains 13 residues. Germline V CDR1 and CDR2: DFQATT, SNEGSKA (reference sequence). V dropped 6 bases and J dropped 3; count of bases not matched to a gene: 8. Here the CDR3 reads CSARSTGVYEQYF. CDR3 bases: TGCAGTGCAAGATCCACAGGGGTCTACGAGCAGTACTTC.

The chain combines TRBV28 with TRBJ1-1; the match to TRBD1 covers 10 bases. The CDR3 extends over 14 amino acids. After removal of 7 bases from V and 8 bases from J, the junction contained 10 bases not matched to a gene. CDR1 is MDHEN, CDR2 SYDVKM, per germline. CDR3 nucleotides: TGTGCCAGCACCCCAGGACAGGGGGATGGCGAAGCTTTCTTT. Its translation is CASTPGQGDGEAFF.

This clonotype was seen repeatedly, ten times or more. The chain is built from TRBV11-2 and TRBJ2-5; no firm D call. The CDR3 runs 13 residues. The V and J ends lost 2 bases and 2 bases respectively, with 6 bases between them. Germline V gene sequence: CDR1 SGHAT, CDR2 FQNNGV. DNA of the CDR3: TGTGCCAGCAGCTTAAGACCGCAAGAGACCCAGTACTTC. It yields the protein CASSLRPQETQYF. Full variable domain (outside the CDR3, taken from reference TRBV11-2 and TRBJ2-5): EAGVAQSPRYKIIEKRQSVAFWCNPISGHATLYWYQQILGQGPKLLIQFQNNGVVDDSQLPKDRFSAERLKGVDSTLKIQPAKLEDSAVYLCASSLRPQETQYFGPGTRLLVL.

In its sample, this clonotype was seen many times. The rearrangement uses TRBV30 and TRBJ2-7, with TRBD1 as a possible D gene (6 bases). The germline V gene has CDR1 GTSNPN and CDR2 SVGIG (reference sequence). The CDR3 sequence is 12 residues long. Trimming took 0 bases from V and 6 from J, leaving 9 bases between them. CDR3 residues: CAWSVQGFEQYF. CDR3 DNA: TGTGCCTGGAGTGTACAGGGTTTCGAGCAGTACTTC. Full variable domain (outside the CDR3, taken from reference TRBV30 and TRBJ2-7): SQTIHQWPATLVQPVGSPLSLECTVEGTSNPNLYWYRQAAGRGLQLLFYSVGIGQISSEVPQNLSASRPQDRQFILSSKKLLLSDSGFYLCAWSVQGFEQYFGPGTRLTVT.

This clonotype has ten or more counts. V is TRBV27 and J is TRBJ2-2, with D unclear. Trimming removed 0 bases at V and 0 bases at J, with 2 bases between. Germline assignment: CDR1 MNHEY and CDR2 SMNVEV (reference sequence). CDR3 size: 14 residues. DNA of the CDR3: TGTGCCAGCAGTTTATCATCGAACACCGGGGAGCTGTTTTTT. It yields the protein CASSLSSNTGELFF.

This clonotype was detected only a few times. The CDR3 DNA is TGCAGCAGGATGTCGACGTACCAAGAGACCCAGTACTTC. The encoded protein is CSRMSTYQETQYF. V is TRBV20-1 and J is TRBJ2-5; no clear D gene. CDR1 and CDR2 (germline): DFQATT, SNEGSKA (reference sequence). The CDR3 runs to 13 residues.

This clonotype was observed at least ten times. The J gene is TRBJ2-7, the V gene TRBV28, with 9 bases lining up with TRBD2. The CDR3 contains 14 residues. V lost 8 bases to trimming and J lost 2 bases; unmatched junction nucleotides: 7. CDR1 is MDHEN and CDR2 is SYDVKM in the germline V gene. The CDR3 here is CASCFGGRAYEQYF. The CDR3 nucleotides are TGTGCCAGCTGCTTTGGCGGGAGGGCCTACGAGCAGTACTTC.

At least ten counts were recorded for this clonotype. This rearrangement joins TRBV28 to TRBJ2-7; D is possibly TRBD1 (6 bases). V lost 6 bases, J lost 0 bases, and 15 bases lay in between. Germline V gene sequence: CDR1 MDHEN, CDR2 SYDVKM. This CDR3 has 15 amino acids. Written as DNA, the CDR3 is TGTGCCAGCAGCCCCGGGACATTTAGCTCCTACGAGCAGTACTTC. It encodes CASSPGTFSSYEQYF.

The chain carries TRBV29-1 and TRBJ1-4; no clear D. The CDR3 spans 14 residues. V lost 4 bases, J lost 2 bases, and 11 bases lay in between. Germline V gives CDR1 SQVTM, CDR2 ANQGSEA. The CDR3 nucleotides read TGCAGCGTTGTCGAGGGAGGGACTAATGAAAAACTGTTTTTT. It encodes CSVVEGGTNEKLFF.

There are many counts of this clonotype. The V call is TRBV30, the J call TRBJ2-1; D is unresolved. CDR3 length equals 14 residues. V lost 3 bases and J 0 bases, leaving 9 bases between the germline ends. Germline CDR1 and CDR2: GTSNPN and SVGIG (reference sequence). The CDR3 sequence is CAWRGPRSYNEQFF. DNA of the CDR3: TGTGCCTGGAGGGGCCCCCGCTCCTACAATGAGCAGTTCTTC.

At least ten counts were recorded for this clonotype. The CDR3 loop reads CASSLVRDTQYF. The CDR3 DNA follows: TGTGCCAGCAGTTTAGTCAGAGATACGCAGTATTTT. This chain joins TRBV28 and TRBJ2-3; D ambiguous. V shed 2 bases and J shed 5 bases, with 5 bases lying between them. The germline V gene has CDR1 MDHEN and CDR2 SYDVKM. This CDR3 contains 12 residues.

This clonotype was found a few times. V usage is TRBV12-5 and J usage is TRBJ2-5; TRBD2 agrees at 8 bases. V trimming: 5 bases; J trimming: 5 bases; junction bases outside the gene matches: 7. This CDR3 has 14 amino acids. The germline V gene encodes CDR1 LGHNT and CDR2 FRNRAP. The CDR3 DNA sequence: TGTGCTAGTGGTCCGGGAGGGCTTCGGGAGACCCAGTACTTC. Its translation: CASGPGGLRETQYF.

The rearrangement joins TRBV13 to TRBJ2-3; D unclear. From germline, CDR1 is PRHDT and CDR2 FYEKMQ (reference sequence). The V end lost 5 bases, the J end lost 6 bases, and 6 bases lay between the germline ends. The length of the CDR3 is 11 residues. CDR3 bases: TGTGCCAGCAGCACACACGATACGCAGTATTTT. This sequence encodes CASSTHDTQYF.

In its sample, this clonotype was seen many times. The rearrangement joins TRBV5-1 to TRBJ2-3; D is ambiguous. Germline assignment: CDR1 SGHRS and CDR2 YFSETQ. Trimming took 5 bases from V and 2 from J, leaving 15 bases between them. The CDR3 length is 15 residues. The CDR3 loop reads CASSRSDYSTDTQYF. The CDR3 DNA is TGCGCCAGCAGTCGTTCGGATTACTCCACAGATACGCAGTATTTT.

In its sample, this clonotype was seen many times. The rearrangement joins TRBV28 to TRBJ1-1; D possibly corresponds to TRBD1 (6 bases). This CDR3 is built from 14 residues. V shed 5 bases and J shed 3 bases, with 13 bases lying between them. Germline V gene data show CDR1 as MDHEN and CDR2 as SYDVKM. For the CDR3, the DNA is TGTGCCAGCAGTCCGCGGACAGCCTACACTGAAGCTTTCTTT. Translated: CASSPRTAYTEAFF.

This clonotype showed up just a few times. The chain carries TRBV6-2 or TRBV6-3 and TRBJ2-1; 10 bases are shared with TRBD2. Germline V gives CDR1 MNHEY, CDR2 SVGEGT. This CDR3 spans 15 amino acids. J lost 5 bases, V lost 2 bases, and 3 bases had no gene match. The CDR3 nucleotides read TGTGCCAGCAGTTACCGGACTAGCGGAGACAATGAGCAGTTCTTC. As protein: CASSYRTSGDNEQFF.

This clonotype appeared a few times. This chain links TRBV9 with TRBJ1-2, with a possible D match to TRBD1 (6 bases). Looked up from germline, CDR1 is SGDLS and CDR2 is YYNGEE. The CDR3 spans 15 residues. Trimming took off 4 bases at V and 8 bases at J, with 21 bases between the two ends. CDR3 nucleotide sequence: TGTGCCAGCAGCCGGTCAGGGGCCCGGGCGAAGGGCTACACCTTC. Amino acids: CASSRSGARAKGYTF.

This clonotype was recorded many times. The chain combines TRBV18 with TRBJ2-6; 8 positions agree with TRBD1. CDR3 length: 16 amino acids. The V gene's germline CDR1 is KGHSH and CDR2 LQKENI. V trimming: 5 bases; J trimming: 2 bases; junction bases outside the gene matches: 5. The CDR3 protein is CASSLTGGPGANVLTF. The DNA of the CDR3 is TGTGCCAGCTCATTAACAGGGGGACCTGGGGCCAACGTCCTGACTTTC.

This clonotype was seen ten or more times. The rearrangement uses TRBV27 and TRBJ2-1; TRBD2 matches 8 bases. Per the germline V gene, CDR1 is MNHEY and CDR2 is SMNVEV (reference sequence). The V segment lost 5 bases and the J segment 9 bases; nucleotides outside the gene matches: 15. CDR3 length: 16 amino acids. CDR3 coding DNA: TGTGCCAGCAGTCCTCCTGGGGTAGCGGGATTCGGTGAGCAGTTCTTC. Protein sequence: CASSPPGVAGFGEQFF.

This clonotype was observed many times. The CDR3 DNA reads as TGTGCCAGCAGTGAGCTCAGGTTACGGACAGATACGCAGTATTTT. It specifies CASSELRLRTDTQYF. The chain employs TRBV6-1 and TRBJ2-3; D is undetermined. The CDR3 has 15 amino acids. Germline CDR1 is MNHNS and CDR2 is SASEGT. Trimming removed 3 bases from V and 3 bases from J, with 13 bases in between.

V and J are TRBV12-3 or TRBV12-4 and TRBJ2-1; no firm D call. The V end was cut by 2 bases, the J end by 5 bases, with 19 bases between. This CDR3 region has 17 residues. DNA of the CDR3: TGTGCCAGCAGTTTATTACCCCCGCAGTATAATAACAATGAGCAGTTCTTC. Translating it yields CASSLLPPQYNNNEQFF.

This clonotype appeared a few times. The V and J genes are TRBV6-1 and TRBJ1-2; 12 bases line up with TRBD1. The CDR3 runs to 16 residues. V trimming: 5 bases; J trimming: 8 bases; junction bases outside the gene matches: 12. CDR1 and CDR2 from the germline V gene are MNHNS and SASEGT. CDR3 coding DNA: TGTGCCAGCAGTCAGCCCCCTGGGACAGGGGGCAACGGCTACACCTTC. Protein product: CASSQPPGTGGNGYTF.